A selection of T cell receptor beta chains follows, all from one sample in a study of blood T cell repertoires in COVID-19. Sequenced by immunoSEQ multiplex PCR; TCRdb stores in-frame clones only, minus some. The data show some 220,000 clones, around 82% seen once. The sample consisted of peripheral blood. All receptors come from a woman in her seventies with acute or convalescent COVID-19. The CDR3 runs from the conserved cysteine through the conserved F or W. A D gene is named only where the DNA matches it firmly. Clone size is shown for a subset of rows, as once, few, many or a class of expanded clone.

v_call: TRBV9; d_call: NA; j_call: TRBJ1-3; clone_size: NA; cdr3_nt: TGTGCCAGCAGCGTAGCTGGGGAGGGAGGCTCTGGAAACACCATATATTTT; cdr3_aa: CASSVAGEGGSGNTIYF
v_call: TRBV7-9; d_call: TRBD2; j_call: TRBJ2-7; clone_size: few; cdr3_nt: TGTGCCAGCAGCCCGAGGACTAGCGGGGGCCTCTCCTACGAGCAGTACTTC; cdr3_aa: CASSPRTSGGLSYEQYF
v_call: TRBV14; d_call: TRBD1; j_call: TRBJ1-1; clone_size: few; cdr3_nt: TGTGCCAGCAGCCAAGACCGGACAGGGAAAGCTTTCTTT; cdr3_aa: CASSQDRTGKAFF
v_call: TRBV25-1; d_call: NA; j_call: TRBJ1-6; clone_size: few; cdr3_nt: TGTGCCAGCAGTGATCTAAGACTTGATAATTCACCCCTCCACTTT; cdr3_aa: CASSDLRLDNSPLHF
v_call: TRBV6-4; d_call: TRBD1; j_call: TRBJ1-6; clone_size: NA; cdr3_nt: TGTGCCAGCAGGAAGGGACAGGGGTCACCCCTCCACTTT; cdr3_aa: CASRKGQGSPLHF
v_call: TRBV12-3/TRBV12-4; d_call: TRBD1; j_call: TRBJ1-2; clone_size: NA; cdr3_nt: TGTGCCAGCAGCCAGGGACAGGGGTTAGGCTACACCTTC; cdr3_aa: CASSQGQGLGYTF
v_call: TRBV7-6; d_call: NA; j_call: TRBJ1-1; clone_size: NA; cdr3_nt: TGTGCCAGCAGCTTAGATCGCACTGAAGCTTTCTTT; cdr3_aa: CASSLDRTEAFF
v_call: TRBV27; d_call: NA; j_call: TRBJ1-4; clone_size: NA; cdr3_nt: TGTGCCAGCAGTTTATCGAGGGCAGCTGAAAAACTGTTTTTT; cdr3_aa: CASSLSRAAEKLFF
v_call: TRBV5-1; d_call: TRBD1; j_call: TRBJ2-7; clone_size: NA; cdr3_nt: TGCGCCAGCAGCACAACGACAGGGACAAACTACGAGCAGTACTTC; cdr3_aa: CASSTTTGTNYEQYF
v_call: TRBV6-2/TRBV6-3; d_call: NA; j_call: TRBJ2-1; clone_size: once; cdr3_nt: TGTGCCAGCAGTCCCCTCAGACACACCAATGGCAACAATGAGCAGTTCTTC; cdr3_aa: CASSPLRHTNGNNEQFF
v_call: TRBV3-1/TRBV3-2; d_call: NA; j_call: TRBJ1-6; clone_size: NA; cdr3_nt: TGTGCCAGCAGCCAAGATTGGCAGGGGTCACCCCTCCACTTT; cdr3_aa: CASSQDWQGSPLHF
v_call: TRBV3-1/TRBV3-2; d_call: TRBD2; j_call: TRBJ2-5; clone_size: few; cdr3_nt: TGTGCCAGCAGCCAAGCGGGGACTAGCGGCCAAGAGACCCAGTACTTC; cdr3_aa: CASSQAGTSGQETQYF
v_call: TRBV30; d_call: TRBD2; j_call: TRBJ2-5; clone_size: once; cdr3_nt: TGTGCCTGGAGTAACCCGCCCTTTACCAGCGGGGGGGCTGAGGAGACCCAGTACTTC; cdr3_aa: CAWSNPPFTSGGAEETQYF
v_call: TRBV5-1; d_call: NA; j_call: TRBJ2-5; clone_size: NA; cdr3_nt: TGCGCCAGCAGCTTGAGTCCCCAGGGCCAAGAGACCCAGTACTTC; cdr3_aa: CASSLSPQGQETQYF
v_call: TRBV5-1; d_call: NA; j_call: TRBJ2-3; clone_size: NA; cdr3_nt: TGCGCCAGCAACCCGGAGGGGGGGGCCTTCCCAGATACGCAGTATTTT; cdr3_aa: CASNPEGGAFPDTQYF
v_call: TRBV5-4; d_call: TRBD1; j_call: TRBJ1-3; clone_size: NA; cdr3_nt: TGTGCCAGCAGCTCGGACAGGGGTGGAAGAAACACCATATATTTT; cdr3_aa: CASSSDRGGRNTIYF
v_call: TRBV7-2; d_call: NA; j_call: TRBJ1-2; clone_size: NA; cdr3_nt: TGTGCCAGCAGCTTGTGGGGCAGGGAGGAATCTGGCTACACCTTC; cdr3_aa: CASSLWGREESGYTF
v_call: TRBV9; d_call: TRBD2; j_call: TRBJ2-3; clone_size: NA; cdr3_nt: TGTGCCAGCAGCTGGGGTGCGGGGGGCCTAGATACGCAGTATTTT; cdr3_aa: CASSWGAGGLDTQYF
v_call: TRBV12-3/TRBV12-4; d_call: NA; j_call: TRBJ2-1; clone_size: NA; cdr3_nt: TGTGCCAGCAGCCCTAGCCCCCTTGGAAGGTTCTTC; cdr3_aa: CASSPSPLGRFF
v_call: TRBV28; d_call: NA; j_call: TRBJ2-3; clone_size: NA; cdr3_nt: TGTGCCAGCAGTGAGACTAGTGTTACATCCGATACGCAGTATTTT; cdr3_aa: CASSETSVTSDTQYF
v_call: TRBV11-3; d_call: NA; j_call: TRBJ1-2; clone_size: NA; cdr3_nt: TGTGCCAGCAGCTTAAACGGGTTTGGCTACACCTTC; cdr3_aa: CASSLNGFGYTF
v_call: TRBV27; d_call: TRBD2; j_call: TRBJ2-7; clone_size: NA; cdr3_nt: TGTGCCAGCAGCCCTAGCGGGGGGGCCGGAAGAGAGCAGTACTTC; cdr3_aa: CASSPSGGAGREQYF
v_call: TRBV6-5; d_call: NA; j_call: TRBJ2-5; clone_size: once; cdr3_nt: TGTGCCAGCAGTTCCAGCGGGCGGACCCAGTACTTC; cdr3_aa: CASSSSGRTQYF
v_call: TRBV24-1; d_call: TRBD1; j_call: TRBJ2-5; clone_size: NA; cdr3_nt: TGTGCCACCAGTGATTATGAGACAGGGGCAGGGGAGACCCAGTACTTC; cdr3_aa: CATSDYETGAGETQYF
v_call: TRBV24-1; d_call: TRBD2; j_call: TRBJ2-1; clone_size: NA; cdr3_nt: TGTGCCACCAGTCGTAGCGGGGGGGTAAAAGAGCAGTTCTTC; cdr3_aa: CATSRSGGVKEQFF
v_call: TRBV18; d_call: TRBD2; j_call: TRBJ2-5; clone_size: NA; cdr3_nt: TGTGCCAGCTCACCACAATACGATAGCGGGGGAGAGACCCAGTACTTC; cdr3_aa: CASSPQYDSGGETQYF
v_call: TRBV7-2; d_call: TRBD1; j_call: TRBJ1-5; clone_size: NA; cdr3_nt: TGTGCCAGCAGCACAACAGGGGCGAGCAATCAGCCCCAGCATTTT; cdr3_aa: CASSTTGASNQPQHF
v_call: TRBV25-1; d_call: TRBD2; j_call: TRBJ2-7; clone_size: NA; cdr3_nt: TGTGCCAGCGGAGCGGGGATCTACGAGCAGTACTTC; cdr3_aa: CASGAGIYEQYF
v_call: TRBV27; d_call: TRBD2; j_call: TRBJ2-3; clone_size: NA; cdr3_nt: TGTGCCAGCAGTTACTGGACTAGCGGGGACGCAGATACGCAGTATTTT; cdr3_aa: CASSYWTSGDADTQYF
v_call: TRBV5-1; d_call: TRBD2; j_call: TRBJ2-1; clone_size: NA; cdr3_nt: TGCGCCAGCAGCTCTCTGACTAGCACCGGTGAGCAGTTCTTC; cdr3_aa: CASSSLTSTGEQFF
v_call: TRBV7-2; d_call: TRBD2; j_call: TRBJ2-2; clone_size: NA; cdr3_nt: TGTGCCAGCAGCACATCTAGCGGGGGGGCGAACGGGGAGCTGTTTTTT; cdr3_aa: CASSTSSGGANGELFF
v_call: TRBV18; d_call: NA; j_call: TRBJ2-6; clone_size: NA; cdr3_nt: TGTGCCAGCTCACCACGGGTTACTAGCTCTGGGGCCAACGTCCTGACTTTC; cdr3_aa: CASSPRVTSSGANVLTF
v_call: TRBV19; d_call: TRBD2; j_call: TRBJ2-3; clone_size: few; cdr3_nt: TGTGCCAGTAGTTCGGGGGGGACCCAAAGCACAGATACGCAGTATTTT; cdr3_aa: CASSSGGTQSTDTQYF
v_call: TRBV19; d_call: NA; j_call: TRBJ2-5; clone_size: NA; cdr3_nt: TGTGCCACCAGCGTTTCCCAAAAGACCCAGTACTTC; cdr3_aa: CATSVSQKTQYF
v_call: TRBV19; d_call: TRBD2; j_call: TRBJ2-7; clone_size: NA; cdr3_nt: TGTGCCAGTAGTCCGGGACTAGCGGGGGAGCGCTACGAGCAGTACTTC; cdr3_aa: CASSPGLAGERYEQYF
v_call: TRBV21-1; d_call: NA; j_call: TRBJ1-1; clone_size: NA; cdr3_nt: TGTGCCAGCAGCCCCCCGGACACGAACACTGAAGCTTTCTTT; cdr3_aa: CASSPPDTNTEAFF